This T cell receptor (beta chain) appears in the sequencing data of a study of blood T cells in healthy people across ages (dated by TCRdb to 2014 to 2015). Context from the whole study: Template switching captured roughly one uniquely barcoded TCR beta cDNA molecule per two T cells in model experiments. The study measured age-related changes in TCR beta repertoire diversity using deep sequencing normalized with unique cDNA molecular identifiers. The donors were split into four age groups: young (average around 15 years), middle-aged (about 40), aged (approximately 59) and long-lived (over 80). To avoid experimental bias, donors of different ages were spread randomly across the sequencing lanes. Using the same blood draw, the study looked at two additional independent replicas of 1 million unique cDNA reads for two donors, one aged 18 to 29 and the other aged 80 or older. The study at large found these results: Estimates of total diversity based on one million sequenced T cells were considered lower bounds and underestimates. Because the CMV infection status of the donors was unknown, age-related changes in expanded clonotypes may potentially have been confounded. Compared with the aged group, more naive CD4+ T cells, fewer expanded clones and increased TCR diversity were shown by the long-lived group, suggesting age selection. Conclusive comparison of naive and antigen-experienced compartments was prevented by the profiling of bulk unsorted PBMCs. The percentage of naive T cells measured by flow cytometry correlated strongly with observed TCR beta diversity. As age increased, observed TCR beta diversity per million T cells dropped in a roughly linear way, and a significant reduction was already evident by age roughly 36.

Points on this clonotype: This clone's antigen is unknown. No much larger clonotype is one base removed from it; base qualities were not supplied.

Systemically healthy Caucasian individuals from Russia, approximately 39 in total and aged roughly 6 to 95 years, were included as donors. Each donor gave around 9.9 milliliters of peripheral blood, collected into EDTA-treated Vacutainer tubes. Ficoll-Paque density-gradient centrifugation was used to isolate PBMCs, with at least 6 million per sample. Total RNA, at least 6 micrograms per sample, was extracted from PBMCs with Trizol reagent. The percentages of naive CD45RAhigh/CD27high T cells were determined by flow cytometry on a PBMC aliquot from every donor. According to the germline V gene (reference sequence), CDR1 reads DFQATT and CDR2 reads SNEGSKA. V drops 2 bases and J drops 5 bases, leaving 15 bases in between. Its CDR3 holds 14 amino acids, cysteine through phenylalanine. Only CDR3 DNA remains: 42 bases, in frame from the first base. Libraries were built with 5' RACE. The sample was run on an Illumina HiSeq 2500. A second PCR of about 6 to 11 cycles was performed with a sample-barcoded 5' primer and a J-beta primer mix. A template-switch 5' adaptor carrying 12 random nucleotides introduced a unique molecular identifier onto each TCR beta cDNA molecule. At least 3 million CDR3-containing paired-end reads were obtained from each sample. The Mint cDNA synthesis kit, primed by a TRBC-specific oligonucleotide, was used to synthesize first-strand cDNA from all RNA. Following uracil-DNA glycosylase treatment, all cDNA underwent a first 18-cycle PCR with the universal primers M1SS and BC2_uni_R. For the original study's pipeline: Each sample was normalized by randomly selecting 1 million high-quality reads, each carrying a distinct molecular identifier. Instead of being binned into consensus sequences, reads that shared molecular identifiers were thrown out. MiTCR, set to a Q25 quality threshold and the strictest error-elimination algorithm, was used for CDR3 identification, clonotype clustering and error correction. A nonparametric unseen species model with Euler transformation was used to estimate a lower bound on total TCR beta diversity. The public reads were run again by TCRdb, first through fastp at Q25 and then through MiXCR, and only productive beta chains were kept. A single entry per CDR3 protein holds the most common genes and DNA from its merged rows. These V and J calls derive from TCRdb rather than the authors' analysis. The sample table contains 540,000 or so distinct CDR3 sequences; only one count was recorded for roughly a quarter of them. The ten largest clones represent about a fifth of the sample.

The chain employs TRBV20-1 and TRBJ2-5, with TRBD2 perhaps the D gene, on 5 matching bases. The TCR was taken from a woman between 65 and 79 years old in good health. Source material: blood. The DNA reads TGCAGTGCTAGACCGGACTCGGGAACGGAGACCCAGTACTTC. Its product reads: CSARPDSGTETQYF.